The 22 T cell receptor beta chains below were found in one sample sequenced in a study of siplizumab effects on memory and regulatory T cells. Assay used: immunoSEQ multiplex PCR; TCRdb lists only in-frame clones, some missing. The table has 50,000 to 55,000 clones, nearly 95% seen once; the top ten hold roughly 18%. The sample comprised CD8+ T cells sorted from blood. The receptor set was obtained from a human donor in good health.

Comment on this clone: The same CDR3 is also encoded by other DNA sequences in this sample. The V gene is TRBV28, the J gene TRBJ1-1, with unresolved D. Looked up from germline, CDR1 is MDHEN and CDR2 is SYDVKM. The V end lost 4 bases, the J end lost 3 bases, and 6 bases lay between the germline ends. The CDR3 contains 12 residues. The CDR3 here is CASSYGDTEAFF. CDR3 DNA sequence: TGTGCCAGCAGTTACGGGGACACTGAAGCTTTCTTT.

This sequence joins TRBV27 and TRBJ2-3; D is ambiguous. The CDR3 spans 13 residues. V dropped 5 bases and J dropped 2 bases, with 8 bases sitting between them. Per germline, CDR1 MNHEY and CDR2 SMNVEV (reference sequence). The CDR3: CASSHTHTDTQYF. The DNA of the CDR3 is TGTGCCAGCAGTCACACGCACACAGATACGCAGTATTTT.

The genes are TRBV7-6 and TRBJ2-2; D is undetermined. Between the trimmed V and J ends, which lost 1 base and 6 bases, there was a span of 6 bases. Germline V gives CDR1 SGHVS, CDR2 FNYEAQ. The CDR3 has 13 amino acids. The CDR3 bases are TGTGCCAGCAGCTTAGGAGGCTCCGGGGAGCTGTTTTTT. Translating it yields CASSLGGSGELFF.

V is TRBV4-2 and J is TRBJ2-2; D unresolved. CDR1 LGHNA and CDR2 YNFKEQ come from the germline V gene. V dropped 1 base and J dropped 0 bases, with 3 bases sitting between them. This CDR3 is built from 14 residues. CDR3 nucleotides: TGTGCCAGCAGCCAAGTCCCGAACACCGGGGAGCTGTTTTTT. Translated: CASSQVPNTGELFF.

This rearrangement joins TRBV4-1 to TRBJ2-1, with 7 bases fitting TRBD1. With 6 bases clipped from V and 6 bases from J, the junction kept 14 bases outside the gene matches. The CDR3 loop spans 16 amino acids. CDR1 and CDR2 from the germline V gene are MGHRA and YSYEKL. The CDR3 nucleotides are TGCGCCAGCAGTACCCGAACAGGGGAATCGGTCAATGAGCAGTTCTTC. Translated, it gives CASSTRTGESVNEQFF.

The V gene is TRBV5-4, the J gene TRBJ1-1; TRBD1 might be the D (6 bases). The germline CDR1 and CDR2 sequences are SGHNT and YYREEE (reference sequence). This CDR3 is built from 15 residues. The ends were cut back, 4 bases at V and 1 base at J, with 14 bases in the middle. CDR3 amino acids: CASSLGTIANTEAFF. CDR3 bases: TGTGCCAGCAGCCTGGGGACAATTGCGAACACTGAAGCTTTCTTT.

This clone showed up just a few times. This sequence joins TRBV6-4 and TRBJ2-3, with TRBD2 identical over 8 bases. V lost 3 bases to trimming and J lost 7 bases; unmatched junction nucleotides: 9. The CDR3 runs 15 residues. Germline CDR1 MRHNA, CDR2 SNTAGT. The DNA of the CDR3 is TGTGCCAGCAGTGAAAGCGGTGCGGGAGGCAATACGCAGTATTTT. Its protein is CASSESGAGGNTQYF.

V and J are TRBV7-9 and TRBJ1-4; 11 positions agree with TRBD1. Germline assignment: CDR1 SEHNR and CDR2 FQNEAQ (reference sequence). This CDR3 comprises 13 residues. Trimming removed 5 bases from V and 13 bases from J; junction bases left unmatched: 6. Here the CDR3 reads CASSHPDRGRLFF. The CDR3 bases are TGTGCCAGCAGCCACCCGGACAGGGGGCGACTGTTTTTT.

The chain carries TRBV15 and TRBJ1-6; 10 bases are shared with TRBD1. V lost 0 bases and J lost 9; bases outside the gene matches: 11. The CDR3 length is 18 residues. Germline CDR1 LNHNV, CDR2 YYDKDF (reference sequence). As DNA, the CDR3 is TGTGCCACCAGCAGAGATAGTGCGACGGGGACAGGGGTTTCACCCCTCCACTTT. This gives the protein CATSRDSATGTGVSPLHF.

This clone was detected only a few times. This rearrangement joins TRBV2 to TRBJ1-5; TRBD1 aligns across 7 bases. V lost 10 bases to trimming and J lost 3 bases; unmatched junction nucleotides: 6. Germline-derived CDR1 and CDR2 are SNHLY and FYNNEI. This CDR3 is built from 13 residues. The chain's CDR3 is CAIQGGLNQPQHF. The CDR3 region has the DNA TGTGCCATCCAGGGGGGGCTCAATCAGCCCCAGCATTTT.

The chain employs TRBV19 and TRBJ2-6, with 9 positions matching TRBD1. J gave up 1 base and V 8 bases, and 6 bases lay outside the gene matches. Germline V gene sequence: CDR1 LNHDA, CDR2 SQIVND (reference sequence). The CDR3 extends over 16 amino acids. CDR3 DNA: TGTGCCAGTCTCCGGGACAGGGAATCTGGGGCCAACGTCCTGACTTTC. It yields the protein CASLRDRESGANVLTF.

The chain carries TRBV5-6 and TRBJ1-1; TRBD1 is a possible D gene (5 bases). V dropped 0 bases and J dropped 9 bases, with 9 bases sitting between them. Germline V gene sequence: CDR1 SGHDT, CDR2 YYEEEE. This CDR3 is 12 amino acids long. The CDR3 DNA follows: TGTGCCAGCAGCTTGGTAGAGGACAAAGCTTTCTTT. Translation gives CASSLVEDKAFF.

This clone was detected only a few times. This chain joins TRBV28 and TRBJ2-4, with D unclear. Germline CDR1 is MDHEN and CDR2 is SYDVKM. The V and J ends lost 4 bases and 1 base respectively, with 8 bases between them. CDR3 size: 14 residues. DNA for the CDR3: TGTGCCAGCAGTTCCACTCGGGCCAAAAACATTCAGTACTTC. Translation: CASSSTRAKNIQYF.

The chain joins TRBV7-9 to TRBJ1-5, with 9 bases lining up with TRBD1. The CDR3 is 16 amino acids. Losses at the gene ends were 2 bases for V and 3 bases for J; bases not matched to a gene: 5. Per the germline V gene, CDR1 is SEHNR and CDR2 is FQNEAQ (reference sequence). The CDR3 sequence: CASSLTGTGSNQPQHF. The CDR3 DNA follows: TGTGCCAGCAGCTTAACCGGGACAGGGTCCAATCAGCCCCAGCATTTT.

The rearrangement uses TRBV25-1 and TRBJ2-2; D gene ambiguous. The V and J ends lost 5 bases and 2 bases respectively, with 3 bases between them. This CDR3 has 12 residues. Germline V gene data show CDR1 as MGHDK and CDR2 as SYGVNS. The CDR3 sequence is CASSFNTGELFF. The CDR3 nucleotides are TGTGCCAGCAGTTTTAACACCGGGGAGCTGTTTTTT.

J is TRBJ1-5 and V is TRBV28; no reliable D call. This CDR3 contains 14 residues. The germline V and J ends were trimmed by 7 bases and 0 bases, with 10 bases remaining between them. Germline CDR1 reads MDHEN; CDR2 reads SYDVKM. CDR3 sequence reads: CASKFGNSNQPQHF. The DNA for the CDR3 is TGTGCCAGCAAATTCGGGAATAGCAATCAGCCCCAGCATTTT.

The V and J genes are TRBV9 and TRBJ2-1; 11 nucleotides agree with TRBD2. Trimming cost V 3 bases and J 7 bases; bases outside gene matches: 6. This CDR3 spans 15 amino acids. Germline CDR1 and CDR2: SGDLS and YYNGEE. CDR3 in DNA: TGTGCCAGCAGCGCTACTAGCGGGAGTTTTAATGAGCAGTTCTTC. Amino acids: CASSATSGSFNEQFF.

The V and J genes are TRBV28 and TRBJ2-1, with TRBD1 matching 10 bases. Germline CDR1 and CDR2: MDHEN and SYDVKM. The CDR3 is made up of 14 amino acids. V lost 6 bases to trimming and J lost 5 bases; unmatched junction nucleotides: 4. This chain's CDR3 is CASRWDRGHNEQFF. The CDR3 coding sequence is TGTGCCAGCAGGTGGGACAGGGGCCACAATGAGCAGTTCTTC. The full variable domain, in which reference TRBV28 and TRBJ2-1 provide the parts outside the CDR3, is DVKVTQSSRYLVKRTGEKVFLECVQDMDHENMFWYRQDPGLGLRLIYFSYDVKMKEKGDIPEGYSVSREKKERFSLILESASTNQTSMYLCASRWDRGHNEQFFGPGTRLTVL.

CDR3 DNA sequence: TGTGCCAGCAGCCTCGGGGCGGGGTTTCGGGCTTTCTTT. Translation gives CASSLGAGFRAFF. The chain employs TRBV9 and TRBJ1-1; tentatively, D is TRBD1 (5 bases). The germline V and J ends were trimmed by 4 bases and 11 bases, with 18 bases remaining between them. The CDR3 loop spans 13 amino acids. The V gene's germline CDR1 is SGDLS and CDR2 YYNGEE.

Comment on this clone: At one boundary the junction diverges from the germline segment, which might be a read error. CDR3: CVSSLSYGLYEQYF. In DNA form, the CDR3 reads TGTGTCAGCAGTTTATCTTATGGTCTTTACGAGCAGTACTTC. The chain couples TRBV27 to TRBJ2-7; no reliable D call. Per germline, CDR1 MNHEY and CDR2 SMNVEV (reference sequence). This CDR3 spans 14 amino acids.

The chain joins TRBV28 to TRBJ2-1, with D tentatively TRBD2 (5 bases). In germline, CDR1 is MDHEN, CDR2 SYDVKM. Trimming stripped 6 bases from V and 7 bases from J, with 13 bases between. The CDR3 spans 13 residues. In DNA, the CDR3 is TGTGCCAGCAGCCGACTACTTGCTAATGAGCAGTTCTTC. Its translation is CASSRLLANEQFF.

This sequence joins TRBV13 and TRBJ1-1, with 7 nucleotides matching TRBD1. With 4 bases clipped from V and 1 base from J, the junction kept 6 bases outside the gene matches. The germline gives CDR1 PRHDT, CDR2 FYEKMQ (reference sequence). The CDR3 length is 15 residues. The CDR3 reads CASSSPTGSNTEAFF. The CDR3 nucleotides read TGTGCCAGCAGCTCCCCGACAGGGTCGAACACTGAAGCTTTCTTT.